This T cell receptor (beta chain) was identified in a study of shared clonotypes between healthy human individuals. In the study's own analysis: As immunoSEQ supplied junction-only sequences (without quality scores), filtering differed. Profiled with immunoSEQ multiplex PCR; TCRdb holds only in-frame clones, not every one. Clonal size and the V and J genes are those of that table, whereas D and trimming came from the DNA. This table has around 690,000 clones, 90% appearing once. CDR1 and CDR2 (germline): SGHAT, FQDESV (reference sequence). This CDR3 is built from 16 residues. Deletions cut 1 base from V and 1 base from J, with 10 bases between.

Sequencing used memory CD8+ T cells from PBMCs. Subset indicated: CD45RO+ cells pooled with CCR7-negative TemRA cells. This chain uses TRBV11-1 with TRBJ2-2; D gene uncertain. This clonotype was sampled from a man between 18 and 29 years old in good health. Some clones in this sample may be carry-over from other donors' samples. DNA for the CDR3: TGTGCCAGCAGCTTAGAGGTGGGCTTGAACACCGGGGAGCTGTTTTTT. It translates to CASSLEVGLNTGELFF.